A selection of T cell receptor beta chains follows, all from one sample in a study of CD8 T cells in Susac syndrome. One entry per CDR3 protein results from TCRdb running MiXCR on the immunoSEQ multiplex PCR reads. Of just over 300,000 distinct CDR3 sequences in the sample, around 92% are singletons; the top ten hold 0.06% to 0.075%. Sequencing used CD4+ T cells from PBMCs. The receptors shown here come from a human donor with multiple sclerosis. CDR3s include the opening cysteine and the closing phenylalanine or tryptophan. The order of the fields is clone size, V gene, J gene, D gene, CDR3 protein, CDR3 DNA. D genes are given only for firm matches. Expanded clones are given a class, and other clones once, few, many or no size at all.

abundance: .
v_gene: TRBV30
j_gene: TRBJ2-5
d_gene: .
CDR3aa: CAWSVPQGETQYF
CDR3nt: TGTGCCTGGAGTGTACCCCAGGGCGAGACCCAGTACTTC

abundance: once
v_gene: TRBV19
j_gene: TRBJ1-1
d_gene: .
CDR3aa: CASSPPAGTEAFF
CDR3nt: TGTGCCAGTAGCCCTCCTGCCGGCACTGAAGCTTTCTTT

abundance: .
v_gene: TRBV10-2
j_gene: TRBJ2-4
d_gene: .
CDR3aa: CASSGGDRLNIQYF
CDR3nt: TGCGCCAGCAGTGGCGGGGACAGACTAAACATTCAGTACTTC

abundance: .
v_gene: TRBV7-2
j_gene: TRBJ2-1
d_gene: TRBD1
CDR3aa: CASSPKTGALYNEQFF
CDR3nt: TGTGCCAGCAGCCCGAAGACAGGGGCCCTCTACAATGAGCAGTTCTTC

abundance: .
v_gene: TRBV10-3
j_gene: TRBJ2-5
d_gene: .
CDR3aa: CAISGGSASSQETQYF
CDR3nt: TGTGCCATCAGTGGCGGGTCCGCATCGTCCCAAGAGACCCAGTACTTC

abundance: .
v_gene: TRBV19
j_gene: TRBJ2-1
d_gene: TRBD2
CDR3aa: CASMRLAGGGRGEQFF
CDR3nt: TGTGCCAGTATGCGACTAGCGGGGGGCGGGAGGGGTGAGCAGTTCTTC

abundance: .
v_gene: TRBV7-8
j_gene: TRBJ2-7
d_gene: TRBD2
CDR3aa: CASSLGLAEAYEQYF
CDR3nt: TGTGCCAGCAGCTTAGGACTAGCGGAGGCCTACGAGCAGTACTTC

abundance: .
v_gene: TRBV27
j_gene: TRBJ1-1
d_gene: .
CDR3aa: CASSFNQNTEAFF
CDR3nt: TGTGCCAGCAGTTTCAACCAGAACACTGAAGCTTTCTTT

abundance: .
v_gene: TRBV12-3/TRBV12-4
j_gene: TRBJ2-6
d_gene: TRBD2
CDR3aa: CASRPRLAGAGANVLTF
CDR3nt: TGTGCCAGCAGACCACGGCTAGCGGGAGCTGGGGCCAACGTCCTGACTTTC

abundance: .
v_gene: TRBV19
j_gene: TRBJ1-5
d_gene: TRBD1
CDR3aa: CASSIRQGNQPQHF
CDR3nt: TGTGCCAGTAGTATCCGACAGGGGAATCAGCCCCAGCATTTT

abundance: .
v_gene: TRBV2
j_gene: TRBJ2-7
d_gene: .
CDR3aa: CASSAGRNYYEQYF
CDR3nt: TGTGCCAGCAGTGCTGGCAGAAACTATTACGAGCAGTACTTC

abundance: .
v_gene: TRBV5-1
j_gene: TRBJ2-1
d_gene: TRBD2
CDR3aa: CASSLSTSGSYNEQFF
CDR3nt: TGCGCCAGCAGCTTATCAACTAGCGGTTCCTACAATGAGCAGTTCTTC

abundance: .
v_gene: TRBV5-1
j_gene: TRBJ2-5
d_gene: .
CDR3aa: CASSSLDTLLETQYF
CDR3nt: TGCGCCAGCAGCTCCTTGGATACCCTCTTAGAGACCCAGTACTTC

abundance: .
v_gene: TRBV11-2
j_gene: TRBJ2-3
d_gene: TRBD1
CDR3aa: CASRRTGVKRDTQYF
CDR3nt: TGTGCCAGCAGGCGGACAGGGGTTAAGAGAGATACGCAGTATTTT

abundance: .
v_gene: TRBV30
j_gene: TRBJ1-2
d_gene: .
CDR3aa: CAWSVGVHCTF
CDR3nt: TGTGCCTGGAGTGTGGGGGTCCATTGCACCTTC

abundance: .
v_gene: TRBV7-2
j_gene: TRBJ2-5
d_gene: .
CDR3aa: CASSLEVWQRETQYF
CDR3nt: TGTGCCAGCAGCTTAGAAGTTTGGCAGAGAGAGACCCAGTACTTC

abundance: .
v_gene: TRBV29-1
j_gene: TRBJ2-1
d_gene: TRBD2
CDR3aa: CSGLWREGLSYNEQFF
CDR3nt: TGCAGCGGCCTTTGGCGGGAGGGCCTGTCCTACAATGAGCAGTTCTTC

abundance: .
v_gene: TRBV18
j_gene: TRBJ2-1
d_gene: .
CDR3aa: CASSQSVDNEQFF
CDR3nt: TGTGCCAGCTCCCAGTCAGTGGACAATGAGCAGTTCTTC

abundance: .
v_gene: TRBV12-5
j_gene: TRBJ1-5
d_gene: TRBD1
CDR3aa: CASGLHPTGENQPQHF
CDR3nt: TGTGCTAGTGGTTTGCACCCGACAGGGGAGAATCAGCCCCAGCATTTT

abundance: once
v_gene: TRBV7-8
j_gene: TRBJ1-3
d_gene: .
CDR3aa: CASSWRFGPDTIYF
CDR3nt: TGTGCCAGCAGCTGGCGGTTCGGTCCGGACACCATATATTTT

abundance: .
v_gene: TRBV5-1
j_gene: TRBJ2-1
d_gene: TRBD2
CDR3aa: CASSDSPGGEQFF
CDR3nt: TGCGCCAGCAGTGATTCTCCGGGGGGTGAGCAGTTCTTC

abundance: .
v_gene: TRBV29-1
j_gene: TRBJ1-1
d_gene: .
CDR3aa: CSVTFLRGLDTEAFF
CDR3nt: TGCAGCGTTACATTTTTGAGGGGATTGGACACTGAAGCTTTCTTT